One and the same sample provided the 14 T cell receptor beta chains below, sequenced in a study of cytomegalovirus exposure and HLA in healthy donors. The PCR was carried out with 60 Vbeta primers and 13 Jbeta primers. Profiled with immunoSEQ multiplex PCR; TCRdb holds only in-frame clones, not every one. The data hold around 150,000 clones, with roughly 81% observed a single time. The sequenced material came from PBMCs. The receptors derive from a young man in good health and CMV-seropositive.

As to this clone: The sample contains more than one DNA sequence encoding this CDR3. CDR3 loop: CASSPGTGGRYEQYF. CDR3 DNA sequence: TGTGCCAGCAGCCCCGGGACAGGGGGGAGGTACGAGCAGTACTTC. The rearrangement uses TRBV5-4 and TRBJ2-7, with 11 bases aligning to TRBD1. Germline V CDR1 and CDR2: SGHNT, YYREEE (reference sequence). V trimming: 4 bases; J trimming: 4 bases; junction bases outside the gene matches: 7. The CDR3 length is 15 residues.

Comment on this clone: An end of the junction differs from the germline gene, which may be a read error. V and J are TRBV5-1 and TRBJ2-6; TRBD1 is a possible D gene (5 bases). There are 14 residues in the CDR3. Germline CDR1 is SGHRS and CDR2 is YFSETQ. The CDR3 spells CASGQSSGANGLTF. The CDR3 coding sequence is TGCGCCAGCGGACAAAGCTCTGGGGCCAACGGCCTGACTTTC.

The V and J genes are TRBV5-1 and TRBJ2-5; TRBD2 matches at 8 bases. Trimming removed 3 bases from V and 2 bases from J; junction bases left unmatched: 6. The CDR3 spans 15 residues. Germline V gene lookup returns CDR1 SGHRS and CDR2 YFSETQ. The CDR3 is CASSYSSGPQETQYF. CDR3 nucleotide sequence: TGCGCCAGCAGCTATTCTAGCGGGCCACAAGAGACCCAGTACTTC. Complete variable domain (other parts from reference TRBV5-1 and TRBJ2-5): KAGVTQTPRYLIKTRGQQVTLSCSPISGHRSVSWYQQTPGQGLQFLFEYFSETQRNKGNFPGRFSGRQFSNSRSEMNVSTLELGDSALYLCASSYSSGPQETQYFGPGTRLLVL.

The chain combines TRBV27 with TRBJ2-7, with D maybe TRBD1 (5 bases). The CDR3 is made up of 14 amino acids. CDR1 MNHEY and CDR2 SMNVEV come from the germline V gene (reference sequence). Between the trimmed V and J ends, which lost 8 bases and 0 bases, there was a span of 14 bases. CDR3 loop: CASQQGAASYEQYF. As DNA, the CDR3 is TGTGCCAGCCAGCAAGGGGCCGCCTCCTACGAGCAGTACTTC.

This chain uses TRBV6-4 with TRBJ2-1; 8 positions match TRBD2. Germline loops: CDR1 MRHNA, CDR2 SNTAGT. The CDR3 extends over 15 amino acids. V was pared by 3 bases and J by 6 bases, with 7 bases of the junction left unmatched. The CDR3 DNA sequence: TGTGCCAGCAGTGAAGGCGGGGGGCCATTCAATGAGCAGTTCTTC. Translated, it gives CASSEGGGPFNEQFF.

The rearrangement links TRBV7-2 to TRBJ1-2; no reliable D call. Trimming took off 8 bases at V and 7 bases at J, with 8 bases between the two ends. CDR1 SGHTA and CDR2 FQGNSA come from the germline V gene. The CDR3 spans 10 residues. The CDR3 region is CASGDSGYTF. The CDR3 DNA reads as TGTGCCAGCGGAGACTCTGGCTACACCTTC.

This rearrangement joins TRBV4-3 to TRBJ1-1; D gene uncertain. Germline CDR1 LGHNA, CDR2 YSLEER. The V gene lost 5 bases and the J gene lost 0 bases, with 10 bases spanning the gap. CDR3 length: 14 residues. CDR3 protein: CASSSPGMNTEAFF. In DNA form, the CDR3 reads TGCGCCAGCAGCTCCCCGGGGATGAACACTGAAGCTTTCTTT.

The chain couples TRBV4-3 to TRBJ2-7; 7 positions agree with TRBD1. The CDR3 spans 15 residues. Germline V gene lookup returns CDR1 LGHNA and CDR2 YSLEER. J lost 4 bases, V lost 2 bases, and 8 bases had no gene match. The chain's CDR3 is CASSQKVGGGYEQYF. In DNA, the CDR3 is TGCGCCAGCAGCCAAAAGGTAGGGGGCGGTTACGAGCAGTACTTC.

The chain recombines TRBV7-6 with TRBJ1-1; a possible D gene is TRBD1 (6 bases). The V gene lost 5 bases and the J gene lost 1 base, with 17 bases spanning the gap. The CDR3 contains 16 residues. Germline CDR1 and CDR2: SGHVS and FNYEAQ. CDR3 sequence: CASSLHRVPANTEAFF. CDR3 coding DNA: TGTGCCAGCAGCCTTCACAGGGTCCCTGCGAACACTGAAGCTTTCTTT.

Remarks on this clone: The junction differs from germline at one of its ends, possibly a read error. CDR3: CASSTPGTSGYNEQFF. CDR3 nucleotide sequence: TGTGCCAGCTCAACACCCGGGACTAGCGGTTACAATGAGCAGTTCTTC. The rearrangement links TRBV18 to TRBJ2-1; 11 bases are shared with TRBD2. CDR3 length: 16 amino acids. CDR1 is KGHSH, CDR2 LQKENI, per germline.

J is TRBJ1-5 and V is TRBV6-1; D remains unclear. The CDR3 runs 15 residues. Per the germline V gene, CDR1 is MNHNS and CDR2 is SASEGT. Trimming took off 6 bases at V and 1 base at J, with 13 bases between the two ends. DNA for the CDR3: TGTGCCAGCAGAATAGGGAGGGCCAGCAATCAGCCCCAGCATTTT. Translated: CASRIGRASNQPQHF.

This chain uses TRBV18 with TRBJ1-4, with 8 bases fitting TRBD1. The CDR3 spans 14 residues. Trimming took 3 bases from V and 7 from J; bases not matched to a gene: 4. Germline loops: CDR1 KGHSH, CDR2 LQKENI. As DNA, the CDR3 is TGTGCCAGCTCACCCCAGGGGGCGGGTGAAAAACTGTTTTTT. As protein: CASSPQGAGEKLFF.

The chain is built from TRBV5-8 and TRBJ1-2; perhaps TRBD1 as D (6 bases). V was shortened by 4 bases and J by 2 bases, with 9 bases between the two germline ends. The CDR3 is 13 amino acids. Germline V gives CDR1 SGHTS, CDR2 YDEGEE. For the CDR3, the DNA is TGTGCCAGCAGCCCAGGGGCCAACTATGGCTACACCTTC. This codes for CASSPGANYGYTF.

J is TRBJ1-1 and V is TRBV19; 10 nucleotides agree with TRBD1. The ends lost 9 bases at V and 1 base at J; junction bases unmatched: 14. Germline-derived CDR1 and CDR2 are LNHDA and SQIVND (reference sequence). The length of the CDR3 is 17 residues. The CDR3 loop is CASIRRGTGVANTEAFF. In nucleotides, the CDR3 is TGTGCCAGCATCAGACGGGGGACAGGGGTGGCGAACACTGAAGCTTTCTTT.